This T cell receptor (beta chain) originates from a study of tissue T cells after allogeneic stem cell transplantation. Comments on this clone: Its target is not known. Here the gene names and germline are mouse. The read gets to within 1 residue of the CDR3 end, and the germline J gene fills in the rest.

The germline CDR1 and CDR2 sequences are SGHND and FRSKSL. The CDR3 runs to 14 residues. Trimming took 3 bases from V and 4 from J; bases not matched to a gene: 0. Described time point: mouse harvest day 14 after allogeneic transplant. Tail vein injection delivered 10^7 T-cell-depleted bone marrow cells and 10^6 splenic CD5+ T cells. CDR3 sequences, V/J genes, frequencies and template counts came from survey-depth TCRbeta sequencing. TCRdb's table, derived via immunoSEQ multiplex PCR, lists solely in-frame clones and lacks some. The table has 2,500 to 3,500 clones, around 50% seen once; the top ten hold about 35%. Points from the study as a whole: Which tissue TCRs were alloreactive or antigen-specific was not determined. Some clones might be persisting host cells.

The material sequenced was lymph node tissue. The chain recombines TRBV15 with TRBJ2-2; TRBD2 matches at 9 bases. The sequence was collected from a female BALB/c mouse given C57BL/6 T cells with graft-versus-host disease after an allogeneic hematopoietic cell transplant. Here the CDR3 reads CASSLDWGTGQLYF. CDR3 bases read: TGTGCCAGCAGTTTGGACTGGGGCACCGGGCAGCTCTAC.